These 21 T cell receptor beta chains originate from one sample sequenced in a study of T cells in Graves' hyperthyroidism and ophthalmopathy. The CDR3 regions of TCR beta were amplified from RNA transcripts. The HTBI primer set drove a first-round RT-PCR of the TCR CDR3. Each CDR3 protein gets one entry after TCRdb re-called the multiplex PCR reads with MiXCR. The profile shows about 380,000 distinct CDR3 sequences, about a fifth of them singletons. The sample consisted of blood. These receptor sequences come from a man aged 18-30 years with Graves' ophthalmopathy.

This clonotype came up many times. The rearrangement links TRBV28 to TRBJ2-7, with 10 bases identical to TRBD2. Germline CDR1 reads MDHEN; CDR2 reads SYDVKM. V lost 7 bases, J lost 3 bases, and 9 bases stayed unmatched. The CDR3 has 15 residues. Written as DNA, the CDR3 is TGTGCCAGCACCCCGGGGTCTAGCGGGGGCTACGAGCAGTACTTC. This codes for CASTPGSSGGYEQYF.

There are many counts of this clonotype. The chain links TRBV7-2 to TRBJ2-7; TRBD2 matches 7 bases. CDR1 and CDR2 (germline): SGHTA, FQGNSA. Germline trimming cut 5 bases from V and 4 bases from J; bases unmatched to any gene: 8. The length of the CDR3 is 14 residues. The DNA of the CDR3 is TGTGCCAGCAGCAGCGGGACGGTGGGATACGAGCAGTACTTC. Translated: CASSSGTVGYEQYF.

This clonotype was recorded many times. V is TRBV6-1 and J is TRBJ1-2, with D tentatively TRBD1 (6 bases). V lost 6 bases to trimming and J lost 2 bases, with 16 bases between them. The V gene's germline CDR1 is MNHNS and CDR2 SASEGT. This CDR3 spans 15 amino acids. The CDR3: CASSQPGQPNYGYTF. In DNA, the CDR3 is TGTGCCAGCAGCCAACCGGGACAACCGAACTATGGCTACACCTTC.

This clonotype was seen at least ten times. The V gene is TRBV2, the J gene TRBJ1-6; a weak D match, TRBD1 (5 bases). The germline V and J ends were trimmed by 6 bases and 7 bases, with 13 bases remaining between them. From germline, CDR1 is SNHLY and CDR2 FYNNEI. The CDR3 loop spans 14 amino acids. The CDR3 reads CASRDTGQNSPLHF. The CDR3 DNA sequence: TGTGCCAGCAGGGACACGGGGCAGAATTCACCCCTCCACTTT.

This clonotype was detected many times. The rearrangement joins TRBV7-6 to TRBJ2-2; TRBD1 aligns across 7 bases. The V segment lost 5 bases and the J segment 6 bases; nucleotides outside the gene matches: 15. From germline, CDR1 is SGHVS and CDR2 FNYEAQ. This CDR3 has 17 amino acids. CDR3 sequence (DNA): TGTGCCAGCAGCGGCGACAGGGCAATGTGGAAGGCCGGGGAGCTGTTTTTT. This translates into CASSGDRAMWKAGELFF. Full variable domain (outside the CDR3, taken from reference TRBV7-6 and TRBJ2-2): GAGVSQSPRYKVTKRGQDVALRCDPISGHVSLYWYRQALGQGPEFLTYFNYEAQQDKSGLPNDRFSAERPEGSISTLTIQRTEQRDSAMYRCASSGDRAMWKAGELFFGEGSRLTVL.

The chain joins TRBV18 to TRBJ1-4; 7 positions agree with TRBD1. J lost 1 base, V lost 5 bases, and 7 bases had no gene match. CDR1 and CDR2 from the germline V gene are KGHSH and LQKENI. The length of the CDR3 is 16 residues. The CDR3 sequence is CASSSGQVRTNEKLFF. CDR3 sequence (DNA): TGTGCCAGCTCATCTGGACAGGTCCGAACTAATGAAAAACTGTTTTTT.

The sample holds many counts of this clonotype. The CDR3, as DNA: TGCAGTGCTAGGGGCGGTTCGGCAGGGAAATCGAACACTGAAGCTTTCTTT. Translation: CSARGGSAGKSNTEAFF. V and J are TRBV20-1 and TRBJ1-1, with D tentatively TRBD1 (5 bases). The CDR3 is made up of 17 amino acids. The germline gives CDR1 DFQATT, CDR2 SNEGSKA (reference sequence). The ends were cut back, 3 bases at V and 1 base at J, with 21 bases in the middle.

There are many counts of this clonotype. The chain carries TRBV27 and TRBJ2-7, with 10 bases fitting TRBD1. J gave up 4 bases and V 4 bases, and 16 bases lay outside the gene matches. The CDR3 totals 18 residues. Germline-derived CDR1 and CDR2 are MNHEY and SMNVEV (reference sequence). The CDR3 DNA is TGTGCCAGCAGTTCCCCACGGGACAGGGGTTGGGGGAGGTACGAGCAGTACTTC. Amino acids: CASSSPRDRGWGRYEQYF.

The rearrangement uses TRBV6-9 and TRBJ1-4; 9 bases agree with TRBD1. The CDR3 is 14 amino acids. Trimming at V came to 7 bases and at J to 7 bases, leaving 7 bases not matched to a gene. Germline V gene lookup returns CDR1 MNHGY and CDR2 SVAAGI. The CDR3 coding sequence is TGTGCCAGCATTAGACAGGGGGGGTTTGAAAAACTGTTTTTT. As protein: CASIRQGGFEKLFF.

This clonotype appeared many times. The rearrangement joins TRBV7-9 to TRBJ2-7; TRBD1 matches at 8 bases. The CDR3 is 15 amino acids. Germline V gives CDR1 SEHNR, CDR2 FQNEAQ (reference sequence). V trimming: 4 bases; J trimming: 3 bases; junction bases outside the gene matches: 8. The CDR3 here is CASSSAGTGGYEQYF. The CDR3 coding sequence is TGTGCCAGCAGCTCGGCCGGGACAGGCGGCTACGAGCAGTACTTC.

This clonotype was detected only a few times. The CDR3 DNA reads TGCGCCAGCAGCTGGGCGGGAATGATTGGCTACACCTTC. It is translated as CASSWAGMIGYTF. The chain joins TRBV5-1 to TRBJ1-2; no clear D. This CDR3 contains 13 residues. Germline V gene sequence: CDR1 SGHRS, CDR2 YFSETQ. Trimming took off 3 bases at V and 7 bases at J, with 13 bases between the two ends.

This clonotype has a count of ten or more. This chain joins TRBV3-1 and TRBJ2-5; weak D call: TRBD2 (6 bases). V was clipped by 0 bases and J by 5 bases, with 10 bases between them. Per the germline V gene, CDR1 is LGHDT and CDR2 is YNNKEL (reference sequence). This CDR3 contains 14 residues. The CDR3 bases are TGTGCCAGCAGCCAAGAGGGAGGTGGGGAGACCCAGTACTTC. It translates to CASSQEGGGETQYF.

This clonotype has just a few counts. The rearrangement joins TRBV7-2 to TRBJ2-2, with D perhaps TRBD1 (5 bases). Trimming took 7 bases from V and 1 from J, leaving 7 bases between them. Germline CDR1 reads SGHTA; CDR2 reads FQGNSA. This CDR3 is built from 13 residues. CDR3 loop: CASTDKNTGELFF. In DNA form, the CDR3 reads TGTGCCAGCACGGACAAGAACACCGGGGAGCTGTTTTTT.

The rearrangement joins TRBV28 to TRBJ1-5; D remains unclear. The germline V gene encodes CDR1 MDHEN and CDR2 SYDVKM. Trimming removed 6 bases at V and 4 bases at J, with 10 bases between. This CDR3 spans 13 amino acids. This chain's CDR3 is CASSARGNQPQHF. The CDR3 bases are TGTGCCAGCAGCGCCCGGGGTAATCAGCCCCAGCATTTT.

The chain recombines TRBV15 with TRBJ1-5; perhaps TRBD1 as D (6 bases). The germline V gene has CDR1 LNHNV and CDR2 YYDKDF (reference sequence). V lost 0 bases and J 4 bases, leaving 16 bases between the germline ends. The CDR3 runs to 17 residues. CDR3 nucleotides: TGTGCCACCAGCAGAGATCGAGGGGGGCAGGTGAATCAGCCCCAGCATTTT. Translation: CATSRDRGGQVNQPQHF. The entire variable domain, with the rest obtained from reference TRBV15 and TRBJ1-5, is as follows: DAMVIQNPRYQVTQFGKPVTLSCSQTLNHNVMYWYQQKSSQAPKLLFHYYDKDFNNEADTPDNFQSRRPNTSFCFLDIRSPGLGDTAMYLCATSRDRGGQVNQPQHFGDGTRLSIL.

In its sample, this clonotype was seen a few times. The chain couples TRBV2 to TRBJ2-7, with a tentative D call TRBD1 (6 bases). V lost 10 bases, J lost 1 base, and 11 bases lay in between. Per the germline V gene, CDR1 is SNHLY and CDR2 is FYNNEI. The CDR3 length is 12 residues. DNA for the CDR3: TGTGCCACCAGACAGGCATCCTACGAGCAGTACTTC. Protein: CATRQASYEQYF. The full variable domain, completed using reference TRBV2 and TRBJ2-7, is EPEVTQTPSHQVTQMGQEVILRCVPISNHLYFYWYRQILGQKVEFLVSFYNNEISEKSEIFDDQFSVERPDGSNFTLKIRSTKLEDSAMYFCATRQASYEQYFGPGTRLTVT.

In this sample, this clonotype turned up many times. The chain is built from TRBV5-6 and TRBJ2-7; 7 bases are a match to TRBD2. Germline assignment: CDR1 SGHDT and CDR2 YYEEEE. The CDR3 length is 14 residues. The V and J ends lost 6 bases and 2 bases, in that order; junction bases with no gene match: 8. DNA for the CDR3: TGTGCCAGCACCCAGGCGGGGAGGGCCTACGAGCAGTACTTC. Protein sequence: CASTQAGRAYEQYF.

This clonotype was detected only a few times. The chain recombines TRBV3-1 with TRBJ2-1; TRBD1 aligns across 7 bases. After removal of 5 bases from V and 7 bases from J, the junction contained 11 bases not matched to a gene. The CDR3 contains 15 residues. Germline-derived CDR1 and CDR2 are LGHDT and YNNKEL (reference sequence). CDR3 nucleotides: TGTGCCAGCAGCTTTAGACAGGGAACGAGGAATGAGCAGTTCTTC. It codes for CASSFRQGTRNEQFF.

The gene calls are TRBV12-3 or TRBV12-4 and TRBJ1-5; 9 nucleotides align to TRBD1. Losses at the gene ends were 6 bases for V and 4 bases for J; bases not matched to a gene: 10. The CDR3 covers 16 residues. The CDR3: CASSLGTGQFNQPQHF. DNA for the CDR3: TGTGCCAGCAGCCTCGGGACAGGGCAATTTAATCAGCCCCAGCATTTT.

Many counts were recorded for this clonotype. The genes are TRBV3-1 and TRBJ2-5, with 8 bases identical to TRBD2. J gave up 10 bases and V 6 bases, and 13 bases lay outside the gene matches. The CDR3 runs to 14 residues. In germline, CDR1 is LGHDT, CDR2 YNNKEL (reference sequence). The CDR3 region is CASRPGLVFSGQYF. The CDR3 region has the DNA TGTGCCAGCAGGCCGGGACTAGTCTTCAGCGGCCAGTACTTC.

This clonotype was recorded many times. The chain joins TRBV7-2 to TRBJ1-1; D is possibly TRBD1 (6 bases). The CDR3 contains 16 residues. Germline CDR1 reads SGHTA; CDR2 reads FQGNSA. Between the trimmed V and J ends, which lost 0 bases and 6 bases, there was a span of 17 bases. For the CDR3, the DNA is TGTGCCAGCAGCTTAGCGGGGGCAGGGGAGGGATCTGAAGCTTTCTTT. Protein sequence: CASSLAGAGEGSEAFF.